The 24 T cell receptor beta chains below come from one sample, sequenced in a study of glioma-infiltrating T cells after dendritic cell vaccination. Sequencing used immunoSEQ multiplex PCR; TCRdb keeps in-frame clones, though not all of them. The table lists under 100,000 clones, about 79% of them singletons. Material: blood, obtained before dendritic cell vaccination. These receptors were collected from a human donor with glioblastoma.

The V call is TRBV5-1, the J call TRBJ1-4; 8 bases agree with TRBD1. Germline CDR1 reads SGHRS; CDR2 reads YFSETQ. There are 16 residues in the CDR3. J was trimmed by 4 bases and V by 3 bases; bases with no gene match: 8. Written as DNA, the CDR3 is TGCGCCAGCAGCTCCACAGGACAGGGTGGTAATGAAAAACTGTTTTTT. Its protein is CASSSTGQGGNEKLFF.

The V gene is TRBV5-5, the J gene TRBJ2-7, with a weak D call TRBD1 (6 bases). V lost 4 bases, J lost 6 bases, and 17 bases lay in between. Germline lookup yields CDR1 SGHKS and CDR2 YYEKEE (reference sequence). The CDR3 length is 14 residues. CDR3 sequence: CASSPPRTVSEQYF. The DNA of the CDR3 is TGTGCCAGCAGCCCACCCCGGACAGTAAGCGAGCAGTACTTC.

The chain links TRBV6-5 to TRBJ2-7; 7 bases map to TRBD1. CDR1 and CDR2 (germline): MNHEY, SVGAGI. There are 14 residues in the CDR3. Losses at the gene ends were 5 bases for V and 2 bases for J; bases not matched to a gene: 6. Written as DNA, the CDR3 is TGTGCCAGCAGTCCCGGGACAGCGACCTACGAGCAGTACTTC. Protein: CASSPGTATYEQYF.

This chain links TRBV2 with TRBJ2-1, with D possibly matching TRBD2 (7 bases). Germline V gene lookup returns CDR1 SNHLY and CDR2 FYNNEI. V gave up 9 bases and J gave up 2 bases, with 14 bases separating them. CDR3 length equals 14 residues. Here the CDR3 DNA reads TGTGCCAGTAACGGGGGGCTTCCCTACAATGAGCAGTTCTTC. Protein product: CASNGGLPYNEQFF.

The chain recombines TRBV5-1 with TRBJ2-3; TRBD2 is a possible D gene (5 bases). The V gene's germline CDR1 is SGHRS and CDR2 YFSETQ. The V end was cut by 5 bases, the J end by 2 bases, with 12 bases between. CDR3 length: 14 amino acids. The CDR3 DNA reads TGCGCCAGCAGAGTTGGCGGGTACACAGATACGCAGTATTTT. This translates into CASRVGGYTDTQYF.

In its sample, this clone was seen a few times. The rearrangement links TRBV10-1 to TRBJ2-7; 9 bases agree with TRBD2. Trimming removed 6 bases from V and 5 bases from J; junction bases left unmatched: 5. In germline, CDR1 is WNHNN, CDR2 SYGVQD (reference sequence). The CDR3 is 13 amino acids. CDR3 sequence: CASSLAGFDEQYF. The CDR3 DNA is TGCGCCAGCAGCCTAGCGGGATTCGACGAGCAGTACTTC.

The chain has TRBV2 and TRBJ1-2; TRBD1 matches at 8 bases. This CDR3 spans 15 amino acids. Germline lookup yields CDR1 SNHLY and CDR2 FYNNEI. V was pared by 2 bases and J by 3 bases, with 5 bases of the junction left unmatched. The CDR3, as DNA: TGTGCCAGCAGTGAAAGACAGGGGAGTGACTATGGCTACACCTTC. It specifies CASSERQGSDYGYTF.

Here the CDR3 DNA reads TGTGCCAGCAGGAAACTAGCCAAAAACATTCAGTACTTC. Its protein product is CASRKLAKNIQYF. The chain recombines TRBV11-2 with TRBJ2-4; no clear D gene. This CDR3 is built from 13 residues. V lost 6 bases and J 0 bases, leaving 6 bases between the germline ends. CDR1 is SGHAT, CDR2 FQNNGV, per germline. The full variable domain, in which reference TRBV11-2 and TRBJ2-4 provide the parts outside the CDR3, is EAGVAQSPRYKIIEKRQSVAFWCNPISGHATLYWYQQILGQGPKLLIQFQNNGVVDDSQLPKDRFSAERLKGVDSTLKIQPAKLEDSAVYLCASRKLAKNIQYFGAGTRLSVL.

The genes are TRBV5-1 and TRBJ2-7, with D hard to call. Trimming took 0 bases from V and 5 from J, leaving 18 bases between them. The germline V gene has CDR1 SGHRS and CDR2 YFSETQ. This CDR3 is 16 amino acids long. CDR3 in amino acids: CASSLALSNPVDEQYF. CDR3 bases: TGCGCCAGCAGCTTGGCCCTGTCAAATCCGGTCGACGAGCAGTACTTC.

The chain recombines TRBV23-1 with TRBJ2-7; 13 nucleotides align to TRBD2. TRBV23-1 is an ORF, and what it does is uncertain. This CDR3 is built from 15 residues. Trimming removed 3 bases from V and 3 bases from J; junction bases left unmatched: 2. The CDR3: CASSQGTSGIYEQYF. The CDR3 region has the DNA TGCGCCAGCAGTCAGGGGACTAGCGGGATCTACGAGCAGTACTTC.

V and J are TRBV30 and TRBJ1-4; D gene ambiguous. CDR3 length: 11 amino acids. The V gene's germline CDR1 is GTSNPN and CDR2 SVGIG (reference sequence). V gave up 2 bases and J gave up 8 bases, with 6 bases separating them. The CDR3 sequence is CAWSLSEKLFF. The CDR3 DNA is TGTGCCTGGAGTTTGAGCGAAAAACTGTTTTTT.

J is TRBJ2-3 and V is TRBV5-1; D is ambiguous. CDR1 SGHRS and CDR2 YFSETQ come from the germline V gene. The CDR3 has 12 amino acids. V lost 4 bases, J lost 5 bases, and 8 bases lay in between. DNA of the CDR3: TGCGCCAGCAGCCCAGTACGAGATACGCAGTATTTT. Protein: CASSPVRDTQYF.

The chain carries TRBV30 and TRBJ1-2; D unclear. This CDR3 contains 11 residues. V lost 1 base to trimming and J lost 5 bases, with 5 bases between them. Germline V gives CDR1 GTSNPN, CDR2 SVGIG (reference sequence). The CDR3 DNA is TGTGCCTGGAGTGCACAGTATGGCTACACCTTC. Protein sequence: CAWSAQYGYTF.

CDR3 amino acids: CASSSGGRAGETQYF. The CDR3 DNA reads TGTGCCAGCAGCTCCGGGGGTAGGGCGGGGGAGACCCAGTACTTC. The chain employs TRBV7-6 and TRBJ2-5; a possible D gene is TRBD2 (6 bases). The germline V and J ends were trimmed by 4 bases and 5 bases, with 17 bases remaining between them. This CDR3 has 15 amino acids. Germline CDR1 SGHVS, CDR2 FNYEAQ.

The genes are TRBV5-1 and TRBJ2-3; D might be TRBD2 (6 bases). V lost 4 bases, J lost 1 base, and 16 bases lay in between. CDR3 size: 16 residues. Germline V CDR1 and CDR2: SGHRS, YFSETQ. In nucleotides, the CDR3 is TGCGCCAGCAGCGCCGGGGGAAGGAGTGGCACAGATACGCAGTATTTT. Its protein is CASSAGGRSGTDTQYF.

CDR3 amino acids: CATSRDQGLINEQYF. The DNA of the CDR3 is TGTGCCACCAGCAGAGATCAGGGCCTAATCAACGAGCAGTACTTC. V gene TRBV15 combines with J gene TRBJ2-7; D perhaps matches TRBD1 (5 bases). With 0 bases removed from V and 5 bases from J, the gap between germline ends came to 14 bases. Germline lookup yields CDR1 LNHNV and CDR2 YYDKDF (reference sequence). There are 15 residues in the CDR3. Filled out from reference TRBV15 and TRBJ2-7, the complete variable domain reads DAMVIQNPRYQVTQFGKPVTLSCSQTLNHNVMYWYQQKSSQAPKLLFHYYDKDFNNEADTPDNFQSRRPNTSFCFLDIRSPGLGDTAMYLCATSRDQGLINEQYFGPGTRLTVT.

This rearrangement joins TRBV4-1 to TRBJ2-7, with a possible D match to TRBD1 (5 bases). Germline CDR1 MGHRA, CDR2 YSYEKL. This CDR3 spans 15 amino acids. The V gene lost 1 base and the J gene lost 3 bases, with 13 bases spanning the gap. CDR3 sequence reads: CASSQGQGVVYEQYF. The CDR3 bases are TGCGCCAGCAGCCAAGGTCAAGGGGTGGTCTACGAGCAGTACTTC.

The rearrangement links TRBV6-1 to TRBJ2-7; 11 bases are a match to TRBD2. This CDR3 has 14 residues. Germline loops: CDR1 MNHNS, CDR2 SASEGT. The V and J ends lost 8 bases and 3 bases, in that order; junction bases with no gene match: 6. The CDR3 DNA reads TGTGCCAGCGGCACTAGCGGGAGAATCTACGAGCAGTACTTC. Its protein product is CASGTSGRIYEQYF.

This clone was seen only once. The chain recombines TRBV19 with TRBJ1-1, with 10 nucleotides matching TRBD1. Germline loops: CDR1 LNHDA, CDR2 SQIVND (reference sequence). The CDR3 extends over 16 amino acids. Losses at the gene ends were 5 bases for V and 3 bases for J; bases not matched to a gene: 9. As DNA, the CDR3 is TGTGCCAGTAGTCGGCGGGACAGGGGTTTGGACACTGAAGCTTTCTTT. Translation gives CASSRRDRGLDTEAFF.

The chain links TRBV28 to TRBJ1-1; 7 bases map to TRBD1. Germline CDR1 and CDR2: MDHEN and SYDVKM. The CDR3 length is 15 residues. J lost 1 base, V lost 8 bases, and 10 bases had no gene match. The CDR3: CASGTGASTNTEAFF. The CDR3 DNA reads TGTGCCAGCGGAACAGGGGCGTCAACGAACACTGAAGCTTTCTTT.

This clone was detected a few times. The rearrangement uses TRBV27 and TRBJ2-7; D might be TRBD2 (5 bases). The CDR3 is 15 amino acids. CDR1 is MNHEY, CDR2 SMNVEV, per germline (reference sequence). Between the trimmed V and J ends, which lost 4 bases and 3 bases, there was a span of 16 bases. The CDR3 nucleotides are TGTGCCAGCAGTTACGGGGTTGCTGGAGTCTACGAGCAGTACTTC. It is translated as CASSYGVAGVYEQYF.

A few counts support this clone. V is TRBV10-1 and J is TRBJ2-3, with 10 bases aligning to TRBD1. The CDR3 is 16 amino acids. Trimming cost V 2 bases and J 3 bases; bases outside gene matches: 5. The germline gives CDR1 WNHNN, CDR2 SYGVQD (reference sequence). CDR3 in DNA: TGCGCCAGCAGTGAGGGGACAGGGGAACCAACAGATACGCAGTATTTT. Translation gives CASSEGTGEPTDTQYF.

The chain is built from TRBV7-9 and TRBJ2-1; 14 nucleotides agree with TRBD2. This CDR3 contains 16 residues. Germline V CDR1 and CDR2: SEHNR, FQNEAQ (reference sequence). V lost 5 bases to trimming and J lost 10 bases; unmatched junction nucleotides: 10. The chain's CDR3 is CASSPRLAGGPIEQFF. For the CDR3, the DNA is TGTGCCAGCAGCCCGCGACTAGCGGGAGGGCCTATCGAGCAGTTCTTC.

This clone appeared once. The rearrangement uses TRBV2 and TRBJ1-2; 12 nucleotides align to TRBD1. Germline CDR1 reads SNHLY; CDR2 reads FYNNEI. The V segment lost 0 bases and the J segment 4 bases; nucleotides outside the gene matches: 9. CDR3 size: 18 residues. The CDR3: CASSEARGQGASVYGYTF. For the CDR3, the DNA is TGTGCCAGCAGTGAAGCGCGGGGACAGGGGGCTTCTGTCTATGGCTACACCTTC.